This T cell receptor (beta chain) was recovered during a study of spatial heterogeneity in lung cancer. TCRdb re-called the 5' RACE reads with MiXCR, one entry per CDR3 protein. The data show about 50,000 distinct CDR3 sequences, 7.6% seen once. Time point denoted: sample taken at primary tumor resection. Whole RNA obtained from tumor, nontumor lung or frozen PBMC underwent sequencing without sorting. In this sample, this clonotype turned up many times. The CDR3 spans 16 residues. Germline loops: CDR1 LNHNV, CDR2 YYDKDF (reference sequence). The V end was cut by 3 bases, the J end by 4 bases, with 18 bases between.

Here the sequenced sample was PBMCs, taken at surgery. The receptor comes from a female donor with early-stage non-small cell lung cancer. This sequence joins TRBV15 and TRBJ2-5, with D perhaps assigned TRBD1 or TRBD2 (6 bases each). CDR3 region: CATSSSWKGGSETQYF. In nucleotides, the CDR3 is TGTGCCACCAGCAGTTCCTGGAAGGGGGGATCAGAGACCCAGTACTTC.